A single sample gave rise to the 7 T cell receptor beta chains below, sequenced in a study of T cell responses to AZD1222 COVID-19 vaccine (dated by TCRdb to the early 2020s). Preparation of the library involved the immunoSEQ multiplex PCR assay. TCRdb holds this immuneACCESS table with in-frame rearrangements only. Some clones are missing; in checked studies, unresolved V genes explain under half, and the rest has no known cause. Across this sample there are 90,000 to 150,000 clones, with 85% to 90% seen only once. About 3% of the sample rests with the top ten. Per the publication, the time point label means: about 28 days (+/-7) after the second vaccine dose. Sequenced material: peripheral blood, taken 28 days after the second AZD1222 dose. All receptors come from an adult who received the AZD1222 COVID-19 vaccine.

This chain links TRBV11-2 with TRBJ1-1, with D possibly matching TRBD1 (5 bases). CDR1 and CDR2 from the germline V gene are SGHAT and FQNNGV. This CDR3 is built from 15 residues. V lost 5 bases and J lost 10, with 23 bases in between. DNA of the CDR3: TGTGCCAGCAGCGGGGGGTCGGGGAAGGGATGGTTAGCTTTCTTT. Its protein product is CASSGGSGKGWLAFF.

The V and J genes are TRBV27 and TRBJ1-5; D may be TRBD1 (5 bases). The V gene lost 2 bases and the J gene lost 4 bases, with 12 bases spanning the gap. This CDR3 has 15 residues. The germline CDR1 and CDR2 sequences are MNHEY and SMNVEV (reference sequence). The DNA for the CDR3 is TGTGCCAGCAGTTTAGGGCAGGGAGGTAATCAGCCCCAGCATTTT. Encoded protein: CASSLGQGGNQPQHF.

The chain couples TRBV5-1 to TRBJ1-2; weak D call: TRBD1 (6 bases). This CDR3 contains 12 residues. CDR1 is SGHRS and CDR2 is YFSETQ in the germline V gene. V dropped 6 bases and J dropped 2 bases, with 8 bases sitting between them. The CDR3 spells CASKGGNYGYTF. CDR3 nucleotide sequence: TGCGCCAGCAAGGGGGGAAACTATGGCTACACCTTC. Together with reference TRBV5-1 and TRBJ1-2, the CDR3 gives the full variable domain: KAGVTQTPRYLIKTRGQQVTLSCSPISGHRSVSWYQQTPGQGLQFLFEYFSETQRNKGNFPGRFSGRQFSNSRSEMNVSTLELGDSALYLCASKGGNYGYTFGSGTRLTVV.

This chain connects TRBV9 to TRBJ2-1; 8 nucleotides line up with TRBD2. From germline, CDR1 is SGDLS and CDR2 YYNGEE. This CDR3 comprises 15 residues. The V and J ends lost 2 bases and 9 bases, in that order; junction bases with no gene match: 10. The CDR3 DNA sequence: TGTGCCAGCAGCGTTTCCAGCGGGGGCAGCGCTGAGCAGTTCTTC. Encoded protein: CASSVSSGGSAEQFF.

The rearrangement joins TRBV6-5 to TRBJ2-3, with D perhaps matching TRBD1 (6 bases). CDR1 is MNHEY, CDR2 SVGAGI, per germline. The CDR3 is 14 residues long. Trimming shortened V by 7 bases and J by 0 bases, and 11 bases separated the two germline ends. The CDR3 region has the DNA TGTGCCAGCACCCGGGACACTAGCACAGATACGCAGTATTTT. This codes for CASTRDTSTDTQYF.

The chain carries TRBV6-5 and TRBJ1-6, with D possibly matching TRBD1 (6 bases). Germline CDR1 MNHEY, CDR2 SVGAGI. CDR3 size: 15 residues. V was cut by 2 bases and J by 4 bases, with 9 bases left in between. CDR3 sequence (DNA): TGTGCCAGCAGTTACGGGGGCCGTTATAATTCACCCCTCCACTTT. It is translated as CASSYGGRYNSPLHF.

The J gene is TRBJ2-7, the V gene TRBV4-1; tentative D call: TRBD1 (5 bases). Germline loops: CDR1 MGHRA, CDR2 YSYEKL. The CDR3 has 16 amino acids. The germline V and J ends were trimmed by 1 base and 2 bases, with 15 bases remaining between them. For the CDR3, the DNA is TGCGCCAGCAGCCAAGCTTCTAACAGGTCCCCCTACGAGCAGTACTTC. The encoded protein is CASSQASNRSPYEQYF.